The T cell receptor beta chain under discussion was sequenced for a study of blood T cell repertoires in COVID-19. About the study: The United States, Italy and Spain were the sources of the acute and convalescent COVID-19 samples. PBMCs, B-cell-depleted T cells, or T cells were the source of the cDNA or gDNA that made up the material.

Per the study methods: Reference gene primer amplification gave nucleated cell count estimates. This table comes from immunoSEQ multiplex PCR, and its TCRdb copy is limited to in-frame clones, with some not included. V and J calls and clone size are those listed in that table; D and trimming were worked out from the DNA. The table shows 210,000 or so clones, with roughly 80% occurring only once. Germline CDR1 and CDR2: KGHSH and LQKENI. The germline V and J ends were trimmed by 6 bases and 6 bases, with 9 bases remaining between them. This CDR3 is built from 12 residues. This TCR came from an elderly woman with active or convalescent COVID-19. This sequence joins TRBV18 and TRBJ2-1; D uncertain. Sequenced sample: peripheral blood. The CDR3 region has the DNA TGTGCCAGCTCCCGACTGGGCAATGAGCAGTTCTTC. It specifies CASSRLGNEQFF. Full variable domain (rest looked up from reference TRBV18 and TRBJ2-1): NAGVMQNPRHLVRRRGQEARLRCSPMKGHSHVYWYRQLPEEGLKFMVYLQKENIIDESGMPKERFSAEFPKEGPSILRIQQVVRGDSAAYFCASSRLGNEQFFGPGTRLTVL.